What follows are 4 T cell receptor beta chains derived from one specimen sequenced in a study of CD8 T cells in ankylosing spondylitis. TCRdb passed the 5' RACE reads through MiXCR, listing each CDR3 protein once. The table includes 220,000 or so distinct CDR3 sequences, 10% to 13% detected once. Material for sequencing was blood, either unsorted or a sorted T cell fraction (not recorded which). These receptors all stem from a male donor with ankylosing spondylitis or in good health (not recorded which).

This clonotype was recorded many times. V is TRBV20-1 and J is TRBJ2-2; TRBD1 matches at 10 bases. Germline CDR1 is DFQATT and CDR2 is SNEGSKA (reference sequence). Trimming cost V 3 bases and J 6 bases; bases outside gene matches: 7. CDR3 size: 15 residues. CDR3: CSARPGQGSSGELFF. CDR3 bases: TGCAGTGCTAGGCCGGGACAGGGGTCTTCCGGGGAGCTGTTTTTT.

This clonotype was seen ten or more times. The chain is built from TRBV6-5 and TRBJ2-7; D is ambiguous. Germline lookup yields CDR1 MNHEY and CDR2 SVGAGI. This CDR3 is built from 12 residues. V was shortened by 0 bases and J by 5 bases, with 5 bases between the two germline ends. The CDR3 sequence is CASSYSPHEQYF. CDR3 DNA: TGTGCCAGCAGTTACTCTCCCCACGAGCAGTACTTC.

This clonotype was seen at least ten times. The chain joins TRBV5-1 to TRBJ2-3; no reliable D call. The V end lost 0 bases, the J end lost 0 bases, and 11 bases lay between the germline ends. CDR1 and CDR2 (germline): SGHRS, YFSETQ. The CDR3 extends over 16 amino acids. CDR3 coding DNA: TGCGCCAGCAGCTTGGCCCCAGGTCGTAGCACAGATACGCAGTATTTT. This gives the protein CASSLAPGRSTDTQYF.

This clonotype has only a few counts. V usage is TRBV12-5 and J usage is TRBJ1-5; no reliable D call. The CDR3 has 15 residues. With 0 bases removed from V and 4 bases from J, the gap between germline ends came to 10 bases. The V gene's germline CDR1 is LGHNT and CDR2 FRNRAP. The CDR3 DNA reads TGTGCTAGTGGTTTGGTAGAGAGCAGGAATCAGCCCCAGCATTTT. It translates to CASGLVESRNQPQHF.